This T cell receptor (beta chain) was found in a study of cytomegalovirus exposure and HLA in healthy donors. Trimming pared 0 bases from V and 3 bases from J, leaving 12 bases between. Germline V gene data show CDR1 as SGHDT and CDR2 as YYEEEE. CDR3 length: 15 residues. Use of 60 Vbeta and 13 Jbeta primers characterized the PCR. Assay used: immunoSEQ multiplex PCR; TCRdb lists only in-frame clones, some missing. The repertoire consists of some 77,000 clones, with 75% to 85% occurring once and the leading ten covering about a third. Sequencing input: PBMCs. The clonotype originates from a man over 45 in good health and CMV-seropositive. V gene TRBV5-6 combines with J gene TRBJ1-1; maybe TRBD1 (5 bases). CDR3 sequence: CASSLGAGLDTEAFF. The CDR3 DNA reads TGTGCCAGCAGCTTGGGGGCAGGGTTGGACACTGAAGCTTTCTTT. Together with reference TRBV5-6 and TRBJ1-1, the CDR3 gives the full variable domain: DAGVTQSPTHLIKTRGQQVTLRCSPKSGHDTVSWYQQALGQGPQFIFQYYEEEERQRGNFPDRFSGHQFPNYSSELNVNALLLGDSALYLCASSLGAGLDTEAFFGQGTRLTVV.